A single sample gave rise to the 22 T cell receptor beta chains below, sequenced in a study of blood T cell repertoires in COVID-19. Generated by immunoSEQ multiplex PCR, the TCRdb table keeps only in-frame clones and is missing some. The sample lists 200,000 or so clones, around 80% seen once, with around 6.9% in the top ten. The specimen was peripheral blood. The receptors here all came from a human donor with acute or convalescent COVID-19. The donor label of this sample is uncertain.

The chain's CDR3 is CAISESTGQETQYF. The CDR3 bases are TGTGCCATCAGTGAGTCGACGGGACAAGAGACCCAGTACTTC. The genes are TRBV10-3 and TRBJ2-5; weak D call: TRBD2 (5 bases). CDR3 length: 14 residues. Per the germline V gene, CDR1 is ENHRY and CDR2 is SYGVKD. Trimming shortened V by 0 bases and J by 2 bases, and 7 bases separated the two germline ends.

This clone has just one count. This chain links TRBV2 with TRBJ1-2, with TRBD1 identical over 7 bases. There are 15 residues in the CDR3. CDR1 is SNHLY, CDR2 FYNNEI, per germline. Trimming removed 5 bases from V and 4 bases from J; junction bases left unmatched: 10. For the CDR3, the DNA is TGTGCCAGCAGTACGCCCACAGGGGCCGGCTATGGCTACACCTTC. Translating gives CASSTPTGAGYGYTF.

The chain joins TRBV7-3 to TRBJ2-1, with TRBD1 as a possible D gene (5 bases). The CDR3 covers 15 residues. Germline loops: CDR1 SGHTA, CDR2 FQGTGA. V was pared by 5 bases and J by 0 bases, with 11 bases between. CDR3 bases: TGTGCCAGCAGCCAACAGGCGAGCTCCTACAATGAGCAGTTCTTC. Encoded protein: CASSQQASSYNEQFF. Together with reference TRBV7-3 and TRBJ2-1, the CDR3 gives the full variable domain: GAGVSQTPSNKVTEKGKYVELRCDPISGHTALYWYRQSLGQGPEFLIYFQGTGAADDSGLPNDRFFAVRPEGSVSTLKIQRTERGDSAVYLCASSQQASSYNEQFFGPGTRLTVL.

The chain recombines TRBV10-3 with TRBJ1-6, with D perhaps TRBD1 (6 bases). CDR1 is ENHRY and CDR2 is SYGVKD in the germline V gene. The CDR3 extends over 19 amino acids. Trimming removed 5 bases at V and 0 bases at J, with 20 bases between. The CDR3 sequence: CAISPTGSGLSSYNSPLHF. CDR3 bases: TGTGCCATCAGTCCTACAGGGTCCGGACTGAGCTCCTATAATTCACCCCTCCACTTT.

The chain couples TRBV6-1 to TRBJ2-1; D might be TRBD1 (5 bases). The CDR3 loop spans 16 amino acids. V lost 1 base, J lost 0 bases, and 10 bases lay in between. The germline V gene has CDR1 MNHNS and CDR2 SASEGT. The CDR3 protein is CASSEVQGSSYNEQFF. CDR3 DNA sequence: TGTGCCAGCAGTGAAGTGCAGGGTAGCTCCTACAATGAGCAGTTCTTC.

The chain uses TRBV30 and TRBJ1-3; a possible D gene is TRBD1 (5 bases). CDR1 is GTSNPN and CDR2 is SVGIG in the germline V gene (reference sequence). This CDR3 comprises 15 residues. Trimming left V 2 bases short and J 2 bases short, with 13 bases between. The DNA for the CDR3 is TGTGCCTGGAGTTTATCTAGGGGCACTGGAAACACCATATATTTT. Its translation: CAWSLSRGTGNTIYF.

The genes are TRBV5-1 and TRBJ1-4; D may be TRBD1 (5 bases). The CDR3 length is 14 residues. V gave up 0 bases and J gave up 12 bases, with 15 bases separating them. Germline V gene data show CDR1 as SGHRS and CDR2 as YFSETQ. For the CDR3, the DNA is TGCGCCAGCAGCTTGGAGGGGTGGGGGGACCAACTGTTTTTT. This encodes CASSLEGWGDQLFF. Based on the CDR3 plus reference TRBV5-1 and TRBJ1-4, the full variable domain is KAGVTQTPRYLIKTRGQQVTLSCSPISGHRSVSWYQQTPGQGLQFLFEYFSETQRNKGNFPGRFSGRQFSNSRSEMNVSTLELGDSALYLCASSLEGWGDQLFFGSGTQLSVL.

The V gene is TRBV6-2 or TRBV6-3, the J gene TRBJ1-5, with TRBD1 matching over 8 bases. From germline, CDR1 is MNHEY and CDR2 SVGEGT. Trimming at V came to 4 bases and at J to 4 bases, leaving 9 bases not matched to a gene. The CDR3 totals 16 residues. The CDR3, as DNA: TGTGCCAGCAGTTTGTGGAGGACAGGGAGTAATCAGCCCCAGCATTTT. As protein: CASSLWRTGSNQPQHF.

The rearrangement uses TRBV7-6 and TRBJ1-2, with a weak D call TRBD1 (5 bases). Germline V gene sequence: CDR1 SGHVS, CDR2 FNYEAQ. The length of the CDR3 is 14 residues. V lost 1 base to trimming and J lost 8 bases, with 14 bases between them. The CDR3 DNA sequence: TGTGCCAGCAGCTTAGTGACGGGGGTAGAGGGCTACACCTTC. Encoded protein: CASSLVTGVEGYTF.

V and J are TRBV12-5 and TRBJ2-7, with D possibly being TRBD2 (5 bases). CDR3 length: 15 residues. Germline lookup yields CDR1 LGHNT and CDR2 FRNRAP. Trimming cost V 6 bases and J 3 bases, with 18 bases left between them. The CDR3, as DNA: TGTGCTAGTGGCTTTGGACTGAAAGCAATCTACGAGCAGTACTTC. As protein: CASGFGLKAIYEQYF. Together with reference TRBV12-5 and TRBJ2-7, the CDR3 gives the full variable domain: DARVTQTPRHKVTEMGQEVTMRCQPILGHNTVFWYRQTMMQGLELLAYFRNRAPLDDSGMPKDRFSAEMPDATLATLKIQPSEPRDSAVYFCASGFGLKAIYEQYFGPGTRLTVT.

This clone was recorded a few times. The rearrangement uses TRBV10-3 and TRBJ2-3; possible D gene TRBD1, 6 bases. This CDR3 has 15 amino acids. The germline V and J ends were trimmed by 6 bases and 0 bases, with 13 bases remaining between them. The germline CDR1 and CDR2 sequences are ENHRY and SYGVKD. DNA of the CDR3: TGTGCCATCAGCCTCTCACAGGGTAGCACAGATACGCAGTATTTT. Residues: CAISLSQGSTDTQYF.

The chain is built from TRBV19 and TRBJ2-3; D unresolved. Germline CDR1 LNHDA, CDR2 SQIVND (reference sequence). CDR3 length equals 14 residues. Trimming shortened V by 3 bases and J by 6 bases, and 13 bases separated the two germline ends. The CDR3 is CASSMSSLMDTQYF. The CDR3 DNA is TGTGCCAGTAGTATGAGTAGCCTAATGGATACGCAGTATTTT.

This chain links TRBV28 with TRBJ1-2; no clear D gene. Trimming took off 2 bases at V and 4 bases at J, with 5 bases between the two ends. The length of the CDR3 is 12 residues. The germline CDR1 and CDR2 sequences are MDHEN and SYDVKM. The CDR3 sequence is CASSLPLYGYTF. The CDR3 DNA follows: TGTGCCAGCAGTTTACCCCTCTATGGCTACACCTTC.

V is TRBV5-1 and J is TRBJ1-1; 7 positions match TRBD1. The CDR3 sequence is 14 residues long. The germline V gene encodes CDR1 SGHRS and CDR2 YFSETQ. The ends lost 4 bases at V and 7 bases at J; junction bases unmatched: 10. The CDR3 nucleotides are TGCGCCAGCAGCCTCACAGGGGCCGGGGGTGAAGCTTTCTTT. It is translated as CASSLTGAGGEAFF.

In its sample, this clone was seen once. The V call is TRBV19, the J call TRBJ2-3; 7 nucleotides align to TRBD2. Germline lookup yields CDR1 LNHDA and CDR2 SQIVND (reference sequence). V was pared by 7 bases and J by 3 bases, with 7 bases of the junction left unmatched. The CDR3 covers 14 residues. The CDR3 loop reads CASTTGGRTDTQYF. CDR3 DNA sequence: TGTGCCAGTACCACGGGCGGGAGAACAGATACGCAGTATTTT.

The V call is TRBV28, the J call TRBJ1-2; D might be TRBD1 (6 bases). The CDR3 is made up of 13 amino acids. Germline V gene lookup returns CDR1 MDHEN and CDR2 SYDVKM. Trimming cost V 3 bases and J 4 bases, with 9 bases left between them. CDR3 DNA sequence: TGTGCCAGCAGTTTGAGGACAGTCTATGGCTACACCTTC. It specifies CASSLRTVYGYTF.

This clone has a single count. CDR3 nucleotide sequence: TGTGCCAGCAACGTGTTCTCAGGGCAGAACACTGAAGCTTTCTTT. This encodes CASNVFSGQNTEAFF. The chain couples TRBV2 to TRBJ1-1; weak D call: TRBD1 (5 bases). V was pared by 7 bases and J by 1 base, with 16 bases between. This CDR3 region has 15 residues. CDR1 SNHLY and CDR2 FYNNEI come from the germline V gene.

The CDR3 loop reads CASSNRDRRVNEQYF. The CDR3 DNA follows: TGTGCCAGTAGTAATCGGGACAGGCGGGTGAACGAGCAGTACTTC. V and J are TRBV19 and TRBJ2-7, with 8 bases lining up with TRBD1. Germline CDR1 LNHDA, CDR2 SQIVND (reference sequence). The CDR3 loop spans 15 amino acids. After removal of 4 bases from V and 5 bases from J, the junction contained 10 bases not matched to a gene.

The chain couples TRBV7-2 to TRBJ2-2; D possibly corresponds to TRBD2 (5 bases). Germline CDR1 reads SGHTA; CDR2 reads FQGNSA. The CDR3 has 14 residues. Trimming cost V 5 bases and J 6 bases, with 13 bases left between them. The CDR3: CASSSSSSAGELFF. In nucleotides, the CDR3 is TGTGCCAGCAGCAGCTCTAGCTCGGCCGGGGAGCTGTTTTTT.

This clone has just one count. V gene TRBV6-5 combines with J gene TRBJ2-1; TRBD2 agrees at 8 bases. Trimming took 2 bases from V and 6 from J; bases not matched to a gene: 9. Germline values: CDR1 MNHEY, CDR2 SVGAGI. The CDR3 length is 16 residues. CDR3 sequence (DNA): TGTGCCAGCAGTTACGTTGCGGGGGGCCTCGCCAATGAGCAGTTCTTC. It yields the protein CASSYVAGGLANEQFF.

The chain recombines TRBV5-6 with TRBJ2-5; no clear D. The CDR3 has 15 amino acids. Germline V CDR1 and CDR2: SGHDT, YYEEEE. Between the trimmed V and J ends, which lost 0 bases and 1 base, there was a span of 10 bases. CDR3 coding DNA: TGTGCCAGCAGCTTGGCCGGTAACGGCCAAGAGACCCAGTACTTC. It translates to CASSLAGNGQETQYF.

A few counts support this clone. V is TRBV7-6 and J is TRBJ2-1; 7 nucleotides agree with TRBD2. Looked up from germline, CDR1 is SGHVS and CDR2 is FNYEAQ. V dropped 5 bases and J dropped 10; count of bases not matched to a gene: 2. The length of the CDR3 is 11 residues. The CDR3 spells CASSHGGEQFF. The CDR3, as DNA: TGTGCCAGCAGCCACGGGGGGGAGCAGTTCTTC.